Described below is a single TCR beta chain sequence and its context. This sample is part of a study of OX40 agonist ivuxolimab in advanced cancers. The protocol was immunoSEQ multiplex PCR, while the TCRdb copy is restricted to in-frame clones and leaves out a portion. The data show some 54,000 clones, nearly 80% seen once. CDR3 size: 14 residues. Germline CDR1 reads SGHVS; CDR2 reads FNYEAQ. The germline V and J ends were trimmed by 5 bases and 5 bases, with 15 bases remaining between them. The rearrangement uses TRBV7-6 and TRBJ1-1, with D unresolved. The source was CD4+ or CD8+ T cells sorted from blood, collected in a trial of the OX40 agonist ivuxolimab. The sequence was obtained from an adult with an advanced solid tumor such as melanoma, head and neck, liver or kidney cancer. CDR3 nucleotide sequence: TGTGCCAGCAGCCAAGTGTTAGGATTGACTGAAGCTTTCTTT. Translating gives CASSQVLGLTEAFF.